These 18 T cell receptor beta chains share one sample of origin, sequenced in a study of molecular identifiers for immune sequencing clone quantification. TCRdb passed the PCR reads through MiXCR, listing each CDR3 protein once. The sample lists some 680,000 distinct CDR3 sequences; about 25% were seen once. Sequencing was carried out using naive CD8+ T cells from blood, with Jurkat cell RNA spiked in. This sample's subset: FACS-sorted CD8+CD4-CCR7+CD45RA+ naive T cells. These receptors all come from a human donor in good health. Some libraries in this study had Jurkat cell RNA spiked in.

The chain carries TRBV15 and TRBJ1-2; a possible D gene is TRBD1 (6 bases). V shed 3 bases and J shed 4 bases, with 9 bases lying between them. Germline CDR1 LNHNV, CDR2 YYDKDF (reference sequence). The CDR3 is 13 amino acids. CDR3: CATSSTGPYGYTF. CDR3 nucleotide sequence: TGTGCCACCAGCAGTACAGGGCCCTATGGCTACACCTTC.

This clonotype showed up many times. This chain connects TRBV28 to TRBJ2-1; tentatively, D is TRBD2 (5 bases). This CDR3 is built from 14 residues. Trimming stripped 8 bases from V and 0 bases from J, with 11 bases between. CDR1 MDHEN and CDR2 SYDVKM come from the germline V gene. CDR3 region: CASDRGPSYNEQFF. The CDR3 coding sequence is TGTGCCAGCGACCGGGGTCCCTCCTACAATGAGCAGTTCTTC. The whole variable domain, remainder taken from reference TRBV28 and TRBJ2-1, is DVKVTQSSRYLVKRTGEKVFLECVQDMDHENMFWYRQDPGLGLRLIYFSYDVKMKEKGDIPEGYSVSREKKERFSLILESASTNQTSMYLCASDRGPSYNEQFFGPGTRLTVL.

Points on this clonotype: One base away lies a much larger clone, so this may be a sequencing read error. The rearrangement uses TRBV29-1 and TRBJ2-7; D unclear. The length of the CDR3 is 12 residues. V was pared by 3 bases and J by 0 bases, with 6 bases between. Germline assignment: CDR1 SQVTM and CDR2 ANQGSEA. CDR3 nucleotides: TGCAGCGTTGAGACCGACTCCTACGAGCAGTACTTC. Protein sequence: CSVETDSYEQYF.

This clonotype was observed a handful of times. The chain carries TRBV4-3 and TRBJ2-5; D unresolved. The CDR3 loop spans 15 amino acids. Per germline, CDR1 LGHNA and CDR2 YSLEER. Trimming took 3 bases from V and 2 from J, leaving 13 bases between them. The CDR3 region is CASSQYLGLQETQYF. CDR3 coding DNA: TGCGCCAGCAGCCAGTACTTGGGCCTACAAGAGACCCAGTACTTC.

A few counts support this clonotype. The genes are TRBV12-3 or TRBV12-4 and TRBJ2-2; TRBD2 agrees at 7 bases. CDR3 length: 16 residues. V shed 6 bases and J 1 base; nucleotides not matched to a gene: 8. CDR3 sequence (DNA): TGTGCCAGCAGCCACCTCGGACTAGAGAACACCGGGGAGCTGTTTTTT. Translating it yields CASSHLGLENTGELFF.

There are a few counts of this clonotype. At one of its ends the junction is not consistent with the germline gene, which may arise from a read error. The rearrangement links TRBV7-9 to TRBJ2-5; D might be TRBD2 (5 bases). This CDR3 comprises 15 residues. Germline CDR1 and CDR2: SEHNR and FQNEAQ (reference sequence). The DNA for the CDR3 is TGTGCCGGCAGCTTAGTCGCGGACTTCCAAGAGACCCAGTACTTC. It codes for CAGSLVADFQETQYF.

There are many counts of this clonotype. The V call is TRBV28, the J call TRBJ1-2; D remains ambiguous. Looked up from germline, CDR1 is MDHEN and CDR2 is SYDVKM. Between the trimmed V and J ends, which lost 10 bases and 2 bases, there was a span of 17 bases. This CDR3 comprises 14 residues. The chain's CDR3 is CATNNKTVNYGYTF. The DNA for the CDR3 is TGTGCCACCAACAATAAGACGGTGAACTATGGCTACACCTTC.

The table lists this clonotype with a few counts. The V gene is TRBV12-3 or TRBV12-4, the J gene TRBJ2-7; weak D call: TRBD1 (6 bases). The CDR3 is 14 amino acids. V lost 6 bases, J lost 1 base, and 13 bases lay in between. CDR3: CASRSGHGSYEQYF. The CDR3 nucleotides read TGTGCCAGCAGGTCGGGACACGGATCCTACGAGCAGTACTTC.

This clonotype came up many times. V usage is TRBV4-2 and J usage is TRBJ2-1; maybe TRBD2 (5 bases). Germline CDR1 is LGHNA and CDR2 is YNFKEQ. This CDR3 has 16 amino acids. Trimming shortened V by 0 bases and J by 4 bases, and 13 bases separated the two germline ends. The CDR3 sequence: CASSQETGIGYNEQFF. The CDR3 nucleotides read TGTGCCAGCAGCCAAGAAACGGGAATAGGGTACAATGAGCAGTTCTTC.

In its sample, this clonotype was seen a few times. This chain links TRBV27 with TRBJ2-7, with 10 bases that match TRBD2. The CDR3 consists of 15 residues. CDR1 MNHEY and CDR2 SMNVEV come from the germline V gene (reference sequence). With V trimmed by 2 bases and J by 5 bases, 6 bases remained unmatched. Here the CDR3 DNA reads TGTGCCAGCAGTTTACGAGCGGGAGGGCCCCACGAGCAGTACTTC. Protein product: CASSLRAGGPHEQYF.

The CDR3 sequence is CAWATRRQGVYEQYF. CDR3 sequence (DNA): TGTGCCTGGGCGACCCGGCGACAGGGTGTCTACGAGCAGTACTTC. The V call is TRBV30, the J call TRBJ2-7; 7 positions match TRBD1. Germline CDR1 is GTSNPN and CDR2 is SVGIG (reference sequence). The CDR3 sequence is 15 residues long. The J segment lost 3 bases and the V segment lost 5 bases, leaving 13 bases of the junction unmatched.

Concerning this clonotype itself: A read error may be the cause here, since a much bigger clone is one base away. This chain uses TRBV6-2 or TRBV6-3 with TRBJ1-2; D remains unclear. Germline V gene data show CDR1 as MNHEY and CDR2 as SVGEGT. The V end lost 1 base, the J end lost 4 bases, and 13 bases lay between the germline ends. The CDR3 is made up of 15 amino acids. CDR3 DNA sequence: TGTGCCAGCAGTTACTTGCACCCGGAACCCTATGGCTACACCTTC. Its translation: CASSYLHPEPYGYTF.

This clonotype has ten or more counts. The chain carries TRBV20-1 and TRBJ2-7; D gene ambiguous. The CDR3 has 13 residues. Germline V gives CDR1 DFQATT, CDR2 SNEGSKA (reference sequence). Deletions cut 6 bases from V and 7 bases from J, with 19 bases between. This CDR3 is CSATPRSVWEQYF. CDR3 DNA sequence: TGCAGTGCGACCCCACGGTCGGTGTGGGAGCAGTACTTC.

Note on this clonotype: Being one base from a much bigger clone, this may be a read error. V usage is TRBV28 and J usage is TRBJ2-7; D unclear. Germline V lookup: CDR1 MDHEN, CDR2 SYDVKM. CDR3 length equals 13 residues. In nucleotides, the CDR3 is TGTGCCAGCAGTTTCCTAAGCTCCTACGAGCGGTACTTC. Its translation is CASSFLSSYERYF.

CDR3 region: CASRATGQLNSYNSPLHF. CDR3 nucleotides: TGTGCCAGCAGGGCTACAGGACAGTTAAACTCCTATAATTCACCCCTCCACTTT. V and J are TRBV5-3 and TRBJ1-6, with D possibly being TRBD1 (6 bases). TRBV5-3 belongs to the ORF category, with a function that is uncertain. V lost 8 bases and J lost 0, with 21 bases in between. This CDR3 spans 18 amino acids.

The chain recombines TRBV4-3 with TRBJ2-7, with D uncertain. This CDR3 region has 15 residues. Germline V gene data show CDR1 as LGHNA and CDR2 as YSLEER. Trimming removed 4 bases from V and 2 bases from J, with 15 bases in between. The CDR3 reads CASSRDFEGPYEQYF. DNA of the CDR3: TGCGCCAGCAGCCGAGATTTTGAAGGCCCCTACGAGCAGTACTTC.

This clonotype was seen repeatedly, ten times or more. DNA of the CDR3: TGTGCCAGCAGTGAGGAGGGGGAGGCCGGGGAGCTGTTTTTT. Its protein is CASSEEGEAGELFF. This chain links TRBV2 with TRBJ2-2; D may correspond to TRBD1 or TRBD2 (6 bases each). The germline V and J ends were trimmed by 3 bases and 6 bases, with 11 bases remaining between them. The CDR3 is 14 amino acids. Germline values: CDR1 SNHLY, CDR2 FYNNEI.

This clonotype was counted ten times or more. The chain uses TRBV7-9 and TRBJ2-7, with a weak D call TRBD1 (6 bases). Deletions cut 1 base from V and 3 bases from J, with 13 bases between. Germline V gene lookup returns CDR1 SEHNR and CDR2 FQNEAQ (reference sequence). The CDR3 covers 15 residues. The CDR3 DNA reads as TGTGCCAGCAGCTTAGGTTCAGGGGCCATCTACGAGCAGTACTTC. It specifies CASSLGSGAIYEQYF. The variable domain in full, with the rest retrieved from reference TRBV7-9 and TRBJ2-7, is DTGVSQNPRHKITKRGQNVTFRCDPISEHNRLYWYRQTLGQGPEFLTYFQNEAQLEKSRLLSDRFSAERPKGSFSTLEIQRTEQGDSAMYLCASSLGSGAIYEQYFGPGTRLTVT.